This is a list of T cell receptor beta chains from one sample in a study of early T cells in non-severe SARS-CoV-2 infection. TCRdb reanalysed the 5' RACE reads using MiXCR and keeps one entry per CDR3 protein. The sample lists over 55,000 distinct CDR3 sequences, more than 7.5% occurring once. Material: whole blood. The receptors derive from an adult who was a healthcare worker with PCR-confirmed SARS-CoV-2 infection or an uninfected control (not recorded which). The CDR3 runs from the conserved cysteine through the conserved F or W. A D gene is named only where the DNA matches it firmly. Only some rows state a clone size, as once, few, many or a class for expanded clones.

NA,TRBV28,TRBJ1-3,NA,CASSPGLLTTIYF,TGTGCCAGCAGTCCTGGACTTCTTACTACCATATATTTT
many,TRBV12-3/TRBV12-4,TRBJ1-1,TRBD1,CASSSGQGVTEAFF,TGTGCCAGCAGCTCGGGACAGGGGGTAACTGAAGCTTTCTTT
few,TRBV3-1,TRBJ2-7,TRBD2,CASSRTSVGHEQYF,TGTGCCAGCAGCCGGACTAGCGTCGGCCACGAGCAGTACTTC
few,TRBV5-8,TRBJ1-2,NA,CASSLLGHNYGYTF,TGTGCCAGCAGCTTGTTGGGACACAACTATGGCTACACCTTC
NA,TRBV29-1,TRBJ2-7,NA,CSVVRSGYPYEQYF,TGCAGCGTCGTTCGTAGCGGTTATCCTTACGAGCAGTACTTC
NA,TRBV29-1,TRBJ2-1,NA,CSVVSLVNEQFF,TGCAGCGTTGTCTCACTAGTCAATGAGCAGTTCTTC
NA,TRBV7-2,TRBJ1-2,TRBD1,CASEDRGHYGYTF,TGTGCCAGTGAGGACAGGGGGCACTATGGCTACACCTTC
NA,TRBV30,TRBJ1-2,NA,CAWSVTRRRQGSGYTF,TGTGCCTGGAGTGTAACCCGCCGCCGGCAGGGCTCTGGCTACACCTTC
NA,TRBV10-3,TRBJ2-1,TRBD2,CAISPLREGGLYEQFF,TGTGCCATCAGTCCTCTCCGGGAGGGGGGTCTGTATGAGCAGTTCTTC
many,TRBV5-1,TRBJ2-1,NA,CASMEPPHNEQFF,TGCGCCAGCATGGAACCTCCCCACAATGAGCAGTTCTTC
many,TRBV20-1,TRBJ2-7,TRBD1,CSARPRWTGGSREQYF,TGCAGTGCTAGACCCCGTTGGACAGGGGGCTCTCGCGAGCAGTACTTC
NA,TRBV28,TRBJ2-2,TRBD1,CASRKGDRITGELFF,TGTGCCAGCAGGAAAGGGGACAGGATCACCGGGGAGCTGTTTTTT